This paragraph reports one T cell receptor (beta chain). Its cognate antigen is unknown. This entry comes from a study of tumor-infiltrating lymphocytes in localized non-small cell lung cancer. Turning to the study itself: Several tumor histologies, both smoking statuses, and some post-neoadjuvant chemotherapy samples were included. Study-wide points: Compared with uninvolved lung, tumors showed higher T cell infiltration by TCRbeta sequencing. TCR sequencing covered a subset of patients with enough tissue.

The data were produced by immunoSEQ multiplex PCR, yet TCRdb's version contains in-frame clones alone and is incomplete. The sample holds approximately 8,700 clones, roughly four fifths seen once. Input material: uninvolved lung tissue not adjacent to the tumor. This receptor was obtained from a human donor with non-small cell lung cancer.

The CDR3 loop reads CASSGLAGKSGELFF. Here the CDR3 DNA reads TGTGCCAGCAGCGGTCTAGCGGGAAAGTCCGGGGAGCTGTTTTTT. The chain employs TRBV7-9 and TRBJ2-2; 9 bases are shared with TRBD2. Germline CDR1 SEHNR, CDR2 FQNEAQ (reference sequence). The V gene end was trimmed by 5 bases and the J gene end by 6 bases; junction bases not matched to a gene: 7. The CDR3 consists of 15 residues. The whole variable domain, filled in from reference TRBV7-9 and TRBJ2-2, reads DTGVSQNPRHKITKRGQNVTFRCDPISEHNRLYWYRQTLGQGPEFLTYFQNEAQLEKSRLLSDRFSAERPKGSFSTLEIQRTEQGDSAMYLCASSGLAGKSGELFFGEGSRLTVL.